This T cell receptor beta chain was identified in a study of T cell changes during pregnancy in multiple sclerosis. Germline V gives CDR1 SNHLY, CDR2 FYNNEI. The junction had 12 bases not matched to a gene; V was cut back by 8 bases and J by 4 bases. The CDR3 spans 15 residues. The assay was immunoSEQ multiplex PCR, and TCRdb's table has in-frame clones only and misses some. This table holds fewer than 110,000 clones, about 90% found once. This clonotype was sampled from a female donor with multiple sclerosis, enrolled in a pregnancy study. The specimen was peripheral blood, collected in the second trimester of pregnancy. The chain joins TRBV2 to TRBJ1-1; 8 nucleotides align to TRBD1. CDR3 residues: CASVDRAWGGTEAFF. The CDR3 DNA sequence: TGTGCCAGCGTGGACAGGGCCTGGGGAGGCACTGAAGCTTTCTTT.